A single sample gave rise to the 19 T cell receptor beta chains below, sequenced in a study of blood T cell repertoires in COVID-19. The data were produced by immunoSEQ multiplex PCR, yet TCRdb's version contains in-frame clones alone and is incomplete. In the table there are under 350,000 clones, under 90% of which are singletons. The sequencing input was peripheral blood. These TCRs come from a woman between 25 and 40 years old with COVID-19, enrolled during active disease.

This chain links TRBV10-3 with TRBJ1-2, with TRBD1 as a possible D gene (6 bases). V dropped 5 bases and J dropped 4 bases, with 11 bases sitting between them. This CDR3 has 13 amino acids. CDR1 ENHRY and CDR2 SYGVKD come from the germline V gene. The CDR3: CAISTRGLYGYTF. The CDR3 coding sequence is TGTGCCATCAGTACCAGGGGCCTCTATGGCTACACCTTC.

The genes are TRBV24-1 and TRBJ2-1, with D possibly TRBD2 on 6 matching bases. V lost 4 bases to trimming and J lost 0 bases, with 12 bases between them. CDR3 length equals 16 residues. CDR1 and CDR2 (germline): KGHDR, SFDVKD. CDR3 nucleotides: TGTGCCACCAGTGAACCTATAGCGGCCTCCTACAATGAGCAGTTCTTC. This codes for CATSEPIAASYNEQFF.

V is TRBV5-5 and J is TRBJ2-7; D possibly corresponds to TRBD2 (5 bases). V was trimmed by 4 bases and J by 6 bases, leaving 20 bases between them. Per germline, CDR1 SGHKS and CDR2 YYEKEE (reference sequence). This CDR3 region has 15 residues. The DNA for the CDR3 is TGTGCCAGCAGCCCTCGAGCCGTGAGGGTCTCCGAGCAGTACGTC. It yields the protein CASSPRAVRVSEQYV.

This chain uses TRBV7-2 with TRBJ1-1; 11 nucleotides agree with TRBD1. CDR1 is SGHTA, CDR2 FQGNSA, per germline. This CDR3 spans 15 amino acids. V was clipped by 1 base and J by 4 bases; unmatched bases: 2. CDR3 protein: CASSLVGTGGTEAFF. The CDR3 DNA follows: TGTGCCAGCAGCTTAGTGGGGACAGGGGGCACTGAAGCTTTCTTT. The variable domain in full, completed from reference TRBV7-2 and TRBJ1-1, reads GAGVSQSPSNKVTEKGKDVELRCDPISGHTALYWYRQSLGQGLEFLIYFQGNSAPDKSGLPSDRFSAERTGGSVSTLTIQRTQQEDSAVYLCASSLVGTGGTEAFFGQGTRLTVV.

This chain joins TRBV27 and TRBJ2-3; 7 bases line up with TRBD2. The CDR3 is 14 residues long. Per the germline V gene, CDR1 is MNHEY and CDR2 is SMNVEV (reference sequence). Losses at the gene ends were 7 bases for V and 2 bases for J; bases not matched to a gene: 6. The CDR3: CASKLREYTDTQYF. In DNA form, the CDR3 reads TGTGCCAGCAAGTTGCGGGAGTACACAGATACGCAGTATTTT.

The chain is built from TRBV4-3 and TRBJ2-3, with 7 bases aligning to TRBD2. From germline, CDR1 is LGHNA and CDR2 YSLEER. The CDR3 spans 17 residues. The ends lost 5 bases at V and 7 bases at J; junction bases unmatched: 18. The CDR3 bases are TGCGCCAGCAGCTCGAGTGGGGGACTAACATCAATGAATACGCAGTATTTT. The encoded protein is CASSSSGGLTSMNTQYF.

The chain has TRBV5-1 and TRBJ2-2, with D perhaps matching TRBD2 (6 bases). The CDR3 length is 15 residues. Germline V gene sequence: CDR1 SGHRS, CDR2 YFSETQ. Trimming shortened V by 4 bases and J by 5 bases, and 15 bases separated the two germline ends. The CDR3 region is CASSLLGGETGELFF. The CDR3 DNA follows: TGCGCCAGCAGCCTCCTTGGCGGGGAAACCGGGGAGCTGTTTTTT.

This CDR3 is CASIRGIAGNTIYF. CDR3 DNA sequence: TGTGCCAGTATCCGGGGGATCGCTGGAAACACCATATATTTT. The chain combines TRBV19 with TRBJ1-3; D possibly corresponds to TRBD1 (5 bases). The CDR3 covers 14 residues. V lost 7 bases, J lost 2 bases, and 12 bases lay in between. CDR1 is LNHDA, CDR2 SQIVND, per germline (reference sequence).

This clone was recorded a few times. This chain uses TRBV27 with TRBJ2-7; 8 bases are a match to TRBD2. The CDR3 runs to 16 residues. V trimming: 5 bases; J trimming: 4 bases; junction bases outside the gene matches: 13. CDR1 is MNHEY and CDR2 is SMNVEV in the germline V gene (reference sequence). In DNA form, the CDR3 reads TGTGCCAGCAGTACCCATGTGGGCGGGGGGCAATACGAGCAGTACGTC. Its protein is CASSTHVGGGQYEQYV.

This chain joins TRBV27 and TRBJ2-1; tentatively, D is TRBD2 (6 bases). The CDR3 is 13 residues long. V lost 7 bases and J 8 bases, leaving 15 bases between the germline ends. The germline gives CDR1 MNHEY, CDR2 SMNVEV (reference sequence). The CDR3 loop is CASKGLGGDEQFF. In nucleotides, the CDR3 is TGTGCCAGCAAGGGGTTGGGCGGGGATGAGCAGTTCTTC.

The chain recombines TRBV4-1 with TRBJ1-2, with 10 nucleotides matching TRBD1. The CDR3 has 15 amino acids. With 0 bases clipped from V and 2 bases from J, the junction kept 0 bases outside the gene matches. Looked up from germline, CDR1 is MGHRA and CDR2 is YSYEKL. DNA of the CDR3: TGCGCCAGCAGCCAAGAGGGACAGGGGAACTATGGCTACACCTTC. It yields the protein CASSQEGQGNYGYTF.

This chain links TRBV6-6 with TRBJ2-1, with TRBD2 matching over 15 bases. The CDR3 has 15 residues. CDR1 is MNHNY and CDR2 is SVGAGI in the germline V gene (reference sequence). The junction had 2 bases not matched to a gene; V was cut back by 5 bases and J by 6 bases. CDR3 protein: CASSRGLAGGNEQFF. CDR3 in DNA: TGTGCCAGCAGTCGGGGACTAGCGGGGGGCAATGAGCAGTTCTTC.

This clone showed up just once. The chain couples TRBV7-9 to TRBJ1-4; 8 nucleotides line up with TRBD1. CDR1 is SEHNR and CDR2 is FQNEAQ in the germline V gene (reference sequence). With V trimmed by 10 bases and J by 4 bases, 5 bases remained unmatched. The CDR3 covers 13 residues. In DNA form, the CDR3 reads TGTGCCACACAGGGGGGTTATAATGAAAAACTGTTTTTT. It yields the protein CATQGGYNEKLFF.

There are a few counts of this clone. V and J are TRBV25-1 and TRBJ1-2; D may be TRBD1 (6 bases). CDR3 length: 13 residues. V lost 6 bases and J 7 bases, leaving 15 bases between the germline ends. The germline CDR1 and CDR2 sequences are MGHDK and SYGVNS. CDR3 nucleotide sequence: TGTGCCAGCAGGGGAGGGAGGGGGACTGGCTACACCTTC. This codes for CASRGGRGTGYTF.

V usage is TRBV7-9 and J usage is TRBJ2-7, with 9 bases lining up with TRBD1. The CDR3 spans 15 residues. V lost 5 bases and J lost 2; bases outside the gene matches: 7. Germline V CDR1 and CDR2: SEHNR, FQNEAQ (reference sequence). This CDR3 is CASSDTRTGAYEQYV. As DNA, the CDR3 is TGTGCCAGCAGCGACACCCGGACAGGGGCCTACGAGCAGTACGTC.

The chain uses TRBV4-1 and TRBJ1-5; D is uncertain. The CDR3 is made up of 17 amino acids. Per germline, CDR1 MGHRA and CDR2 YSYEKL. V was cut by 1 base and J by 3 bases, with 16 bases left in between. The CDR3 nucleotides read TGCGCCAGCAGCCAAGTCGGAAGCGGGGTGCCCAATCAGCCCCAGCATTTT. This translates into CASSQVGSGVPNQPQHF.

J is TRBJ2-5 and V is TRBV4-1; maybe TRBD1 (6 bases). V lost 4 bases and J 1 base, leaving 10 bases between the germline ends. This CDR3 comprises 14 residues. Per germline, CDR1 MGHRA and CDR2 YSYEKL. CDR3 DNA: TGCGCCAGCAGCCGGGGGCCCGGCCAAGAGACCCAGTACTTC. It specifies CASSRGPGQETQYF.

For the CDR3, the DNA is TGTGCCACCAGCACGGGGAATTCACCCCTCCACTTT. Translation: CATSTGNSPLHF. The gene calls are TRBV15 and TRBJ1-6; D is unresolved. V was clipped by 4 bases and J by 7 bases, with 5 bases between them. The CDR3 sequence is 12 residues long. Germline V CDR1 and CDR2: LNHNV, YYDKDF (reference sequence).

The rearrangement links TRBV24-1 to TRBJ1-2; TRBD1 matches 7 bases. V gave up 1 base and J gave up 7 bases; unmatched junction bases: 11. The CDR3 covers 16 residues. Germline CDR1 is KGHDR and CDR2 is SFDVKD. The CDR3 nucleotides read TGTGCCACCAGTGATTTTCATCAGGGGGAAGCTGGTGGCTACACCTTC. It codes for CATSDFHQGEAGGYTF.